The source of this T cell receptor beta chain is a study of radiation and T cells in renal cell carcinoma. Across the whole study: Nephrectomy followed 15 Gy stereotactic body radiation by 4 weeks.

Sample time point: baseline pretreatment blood. Specified treatment: 15 Gy SBRT to primary tumor, nephrectomy 4 weeks later. Serial blood draws occurred at baseline and 2 and 4 weeks post-SBRT. Clear cell pathology was present in this patient's renal cell carcinoma. Clones were read by immunoSEQ multiplex PCR, and TCRdb kept only the in-frame ones, dropping some. The sample contains about 49,000 clones, 83% of which appear only once. Germline CDR1 and CDR2: DFQATT and SNEGSKA (reference sequence). V lost 6 bases, J lost 3 bases, and 8 bases lay in between. The CDR3 is 11 residues long. The specimen comprised blood, sampled from a patient whose treatment included radiotherapy and nephrectomy. The source of this sequence is a woman aged 70 to 79 with renal cell carcinoma. The chain combines TRBV20-1 with TRBJ2-5, with D perhaps TRBD1 (5 bases). The CDR3 loop is CSASGKETQYF. In DNA, the CDR3 is TGCAGTGCCTCAGGGAAAGAGACCCAGTACTTC.